This TCR beta chain emerged from a study of T cells in Graves' hyperthyroidism and ophthalmopathy. The overall study: Before any treatment, at initial diagnosis, peripheral blood was collected. General observations from the study: Among clonotypes expanded in thyroid above 0.001, most were also found in blood.

Germline CDR1 SGHNT, CDR2 YYREEE (reference sequence). The CDR3 contains 14 residues. Diagnoses were established using clinical symptoms, serum thyroxine and TRAb, thyroid ultrasound and orbital computed tomography. Approximately 10 ml of fresh peripheral blood supplied the PBMCs. About this clonotype itself: The antigen is unknown. An end of the junction does not agree with germline; a read error may underlie this.

RNA transcripts gave rise to amplified TCR beta CDR3 regions. Using the HTBI primer set, a first-round RT-PCR was run on the TCR CDR3. TCRdb itself ran the multiplex PCR reads through MiXCR, one entry per CDR3 protein. The sample yields over 45,000 distinct CDR3 sequences, 48% seen once. The sequencing sample was made of blood. V is TRBV5-4 and J is TRBJ2-1; TRBD1 might be the D (6 bases). The receptor was derived from a woman aged 45-59 years with Graves' ophthalmopathy. The CDR3 DNA is TGTGCCAGCAACTTGAACAGGGTTGTTGATGAGCAGTTCTTC. Its protein is CASNLNRVVDEQFF.